This entry is about one T cell receptor beta chain. These data originate in a study of T cell repertoires in cytomegalovirus infection. Study overall: Indications of both CMV infection and matching HLA type were provided by public TCR beta signatures.

TCRdb called the reads again in MiXCR, with one record for every CDR3 protein. The table includes about 440,000 distinct CDR3 sequences, 25% to 40% detected once. The CDR3 spans 18 residues. The germline V gene encodes CDR1 ENHRY and CDR2 SYGVKD. V was trimmed by 0 bases and J by 1 base, leaving 16 bases between them. The sequence was obtained from a human donor in good health (CMV status not recorded). Some clones in this sample may be carry-over from other donors' samples. The sequencing input was PBMCs. The chain combines TRBV10-3 with TRBJ1-3; D is possibly TRBD1 (6 bases). CDR3 amino acids: CAISESQGSSYSGNTIYF. DNA for the CDR3: TGTGCCATCAGTGAGTCGCAGGGGTCTTCGTATTCTGGAAACACCATATATTTT.